Given below is one TCR beta chain in context. This entry comes from a study of blood T cell repertoires in COVID-19. The table came from immunoSEQ multiplex PCR; TCRdb's copy has only in-frame clones and leaves some out. Here the sample spans roughly 18,000 clones, 85% being singletons. The CDR3 covers 15 residues. CDR1 is LNHDA, CDR2 SQIVND, per germline (reference sequence). V was clipped by 5 bases and J by 4 bases; unmatched bases: 10. The sequence derives from a man older than 75 with acute or convalescent COVID-19. The chain links TRBV19 to TRBJ1-2, with 7 positions matching TRBD1. The sample consisted of peripheral blood. The CDR3 DNA is TGTGCCAGTAGTCAATCGACAGGGTTGGGCTATGGCTACACCTTC. Its translation: CASSQSTGLGYGYTF.